This T cell receptor beta chain was retrieved from a study of Ad26.COV2.S vaccination and SARS-CoV-2 variants. Study details: The authors gave Ad26.COV2.S intramuscularly, either once or twice 56 days apart. The study, taken as a whole, reports: Quantification of TCR breadth and depth may have yielded underestimates of total T cell responses.

Regarding this clone: What it binds is unknown.

Trimming shortened V by 3 bases and J by 1 base, and 13 bases separated the two germline ends. Germline CDR1 SGHVS, CDR2 FQNEAQ. The CDR3 is made up of 15 amino acids. Profiled with immunoSEQ multiplex PCR; TCRdb holds only in-frame clones, not every one. The table records some 320,000 clones, just under 85% of them present only once. Treatment given: over 15 received Ad26.COV2.S at low or high dose, single or two shots; about 5 received placebo; per-sample allocation not given. The study sampled participants on day 63 after the first vaccine or placebo injection. This sequence originates from a person aged 18-60 years who received the Ad26.COV2.S COVID-19 vaccine or a placebo. The rearrangement joins TRBV7-8 to TRBJ2-7, with D perhaps TRBD1 (6 bases). This material consisted of peripheral blood, taken in a trial of Ad26.COV2.S vaccine versus placebo. The CDR3 is CASSFGQPFSYEQYF. CDR3 DNA sequence: TGTGCCAGCAGCTTCGGACAGCCTTTTTCCTACGAGCAGTACTTC.